This TCR beta chain is from a study of cytomegalovirus exposure and HLA in healthy donors. Per the germline V gene, CDR1 is SGHAT and CDR2 is FQNNGV. V lost 5 bases, J lost 0 bases, and 10 bases lay in between. The CDR3 covers 15 residues. The PCR ran on 60 Vbeta and 13 Jbeta primers. Produced via immunoSEQ multiplex PCR; TCRdb's table is partial and in-frame only. The sample consists of around 110,000 clones, under 85% of them appearing once. This sequence originates from a woman aged 18-30 years in good health and CMV-seronegative. The sequencing sample was made of PBMCs. The chain combines TRBV11-2 with TRBJ1-4; no reliable D call. CDR3 sequence (DNA): TGTGCCAGCAGCACCCCCAGAACAACTAATGAAAAACTGTTTTTT. Translating it yields CASSTPRTTNEKLFF.